This T cell receptor beta chain was recorded in a study of CD8 T cells in ankylosing spondylitis. The germline gives CDR1 LGHDT, CDR2 YNNKEL (reference sequence). This CDR3 is 16 amino acids long. Trimming cost V 0 bases and J 5 bases; bases outside gene matches: 7. TCRdb re-called the 5' RACE reads with MiXCR, one entry per CDR3 protein. The sample includes 200,000 to 250,000 distinct CDR3 sequences, around 10% of them seen just once. The specimen sequenced was blood, either unsorted or a sorted T cell fraction (not recorded which). The sequence was collected from a male donor with ankylosing spondylitis or in good health (not recorded which). The chain carries TRBV3-1 and TRBJ2-5; TRBD2 aligns across 9 bases. CDR3 region: CASSQDVAGGYETQYF. The CDR3 region has the DNA TGTGCCAGCAGCCAAGATGTGGCGGGAGGGTATGAGACCCAGTACTTC.